What follows are 21 T cell receptor beta chains derived from one specimen sequenced in a study of T cells in Graves' hyperthyroidism and ophthalmopathy. The TCR beta CDR3 regions underwent amplification using RNA transcripts as the source. Initially, a first-round RT-PCR of the TCR CDR3 employed the HTBI primer set. A single record per CDR3 protein comes from TCRdb applying MiXCR to the multiplex PCR reads. The table records 500,000 to 750,000 distinct CDR3 sequences, 14% of them present only once. The sequenced sample consisted of blood. The receptor source for this set is a woman aged 18-29 years with Graves' ophthalmopathy.

V is TRBV12-3 or TRBV12-4 and J is TRBJ2-5; D is possibly TRBD1 (5 bases). V lost 6 bases to trimming and J lost 5 bases, with 19 bases between them. The CDR3 is made up of 15 amino acids. The CDR3 DNA is TGTGCCAGCAGCCCATTGGGCAGGGCGGTCGAGACCCAGTACTTC. The encoded protein is CASSPLGRAVETQYF.

This clonotype was counted many times. This chain uses TRBV18 with TRBJ1-1; 9 bases are a match to TRBD1. Germline CDR1 KGHSH, CDR2 LQKENI. Trimming at V came to 3 bases and at J to 3 bases, leaving 5 bases not matched to a gene. The CDR3 has 15 amino acids. The CDR3 DNA reads as TGTGCCAGCTCACCGAGGACAGGGGTCGACACTGAAGCTTTCTTT. This translates into CASSPRTGVDTEAFF.

Remarks on this clonotype: A much larger clone differs from this one at a single base, so this may be a read error. The chain uses TRBV30 and TRBJ1-5; 10 bases are shared with TRBD1. CDR1 and CDR2 (germline): GTSNPN, SVGIG (reference sequence). The CDR3 covers 18 residues. The J segment lost 2 bases and the V segment lost 4 bases, leaving 14 bases of the junction unmatched. CDR3 sequence (DNA): TGTGCCTGGATCGACTCTCGGACAGGGGGTTATGGCAATCAGCCCCAGCATTTT. Amino acids: CAWIDSRTGGYGNQPQHF.

This clonotype was detected many times. V is TRBV24-1 and J is TRBJ1-5; D not resolved. CDR3 length: 14 amino acids. V gave up 4 bases and J gave up 9 bases, with 15 bases separating them. Germline loops: CDR1 KGHDR, CDR2 SFDVKD. CDR3 amino acids: CATSDLRARGPQHF. CDR3 sequence (DNA): TGTGCCACCAGTGACCTAAGGGCCCGAGGGCCCCAGCATTTT.

This clonotype was observed at least ten times. The chain uses TRBV13 and TRBJ2-7; 13 positions agree with TRBD2. Per germline, CDR1 PRHDT and CDR2 FYEKMQ (reference sequence). The CDR3 runs 17 residues. The V and J ends lost 4 bases and 5 bases, in that order; junction bases with no gene match: 11. CDR3 amino acids: CASSSPLTSGRADEQYF. The CDR3 nucleotides are TGTGCCAGCAGCTCGCCCTTAACTAGCGGGAGGGCCGACGAGCAGTACTTC.

V and J are TRBV7-9 and TRBJ2-1, with D perhaps being TRBD1 or TRBD2 (5 bases each). The length of the CDR3 is 22 residues. V was shortened by 2 bases and J by 0 bases, with 29 bases between the two germline ends. The germline V gene has CDR1 SEHNR and CDR2 FQNEAQ (reference sequence). The CDR3 DNA follows: TGTGCCAGCAGCTTACCGAGAACCTCGGGATGGGGCGCGACGGGCTCCTACAATGAGCAGTTCTTC. The encoded protein is CASSLPRTSGWGATGSYNEQFF.

This clonotype appeared many times. The rearrangement links TRBV4-3 to TRBJ2-7, with 10 positions matching TRBD2. The germline gives CDR1 LGHNA, CDR2 YSLEER. CDR3 size: 17 residues. The trim removed 4 bases at V and 0 bases at J, leaving 9 bases unmatched. The DNA of the CDR3 is TGCGCCAGCAGCCCCGGACTAGCGGCAAAGAGCTCCTACGAGCAGTACTTC. The encoded protein is CASSPGLAAKSSYEQYF.

This clonotype has a count of ten or more. The rearrangement links TRBV27 to TRBJ2-5; the D gene is possibly TRBD1 (5 bases). Trimming stripped 6 bases from V and 1 base from J, with 12 bases between. The CDR3 runs 14 residues. CDR1 is MNHEY, CDR2 SMNVEV, per germline (reference sequence). The CDR3 is CASSPNRLQETQYF. The CDR3 nucleotides are TGTGCCAGCAGCCCCAACAGGCTCCAAGAGACCCAGTACTTC.

This clonotype has a count of ten or more. This chain uses TRBV6-1 with TRBJ1-1; a weak D match, TRBD1 (5 bases). Trimming removed 4 bases at V and 0 bases at J, with 9 bases between. CDR3 length: 14 residues. Germline V gives CDR1 MNHNS, CDR2 SASEGT. The CDR3 reads CASSVMGVNTEAFF. CDR3 nucleotide sequence: TGTGCCAGCAGTGTAATGGGGGTGAACACTGAAGCTTTCTTT.

Ten or more counts support this clonotype. CDR3 residues: CANHRGAEAFF. CDR3 bases: TGTGCCAACCACAGGGGAGCTGAAGCTTTCTTT. The genes are TRBV12-3 or TRBV12-4 and TRBJ1-1; 7 bases line up with TRBD1. The trim removed 10 bases at V and 6 bases at J, leaving 5 bases unmatched. The CDR3 spans 11 residues.

This clonotype was counted ten times or more. J is TRBJ2-2 and V is TRBV12-3 or TRBV12-4; 7 bases fit TRBD1. The V gene end was trimmed by 7 bases and the J gene end by 1 base; junction bases not matched to a gene: 6. This CDR3 region has 15 residues. CDR3 DNA: TGTGCCAGCAACCCGGGACAGATGAACACCGGGGAGCTGTTTTTT. This sequence encodes CASNPGQMNTGELFF.

This clonotype has more than one count but fewer than ten. V gene TRBV7-9 combines with J gene TRBJ2-7; 12 positions agree with TRBD2. Germline V gene data show CDR1 as SEHNR and CDR2 as FQNEAQ (reference sequence). Trimming took 5 bases from V and 0 from J; bases not matched to a gene: 11. The CDR3 is made up of 18 amino acids. The CDR3 sequence is CASSPTGLAGIDSYEQYF. CDR3 in DNA: TGTGCCAGCAGCCCTACGGGACTAGCGGGTATTGACTCCTACGAGCAGTACTTC.

The table lists this clonotype with many counts. J is TRBJ2-7 and V is TRBV10-3; 9 nucleotides align to TRBD2. The CDR3 length is 14 residues. Losses at the gene ends were 10 bases for V and 0 bases for J; bases not matched to a gene: 7. Germline values: CDR1 ENHRY, CDR2 SYGVKD. The CDR3 sequence is CATLDSGSSYEQYF. The CDR3 bases are TGTGCCACCTTGGATAGCGGGAGCTCCTACGAGCAGTACTTC.

This clonotype occurred many times. The V and J genes are TRBV12-3 or TRBV12-4 and TRBJ2-3, with 7 nucleotides matching TRBD2. CDR3 length: 16 residues. Germline trimming cut 7 bases from V and 1 base from J; bases unmatched to any gene: 11. CDR3 in amino acids: CASTRRGLAGTDTQYF. Here the CDR3 DNA reads TGTGCCAGCACCCGTCGTGGGCTAGCGGGCACAGATACGCAGTATTTT.

This clonotype was seen many times. The chain has TRBV3-1 and TRBJ1-1; D may be TRBD1 (5 bases). Per germline, CDR1 LGHDT and CDR2 YNNKEL (reference sequence). This CDR3 region has 13 residues. With 2 bases removed from V and 5 bases from J, the gap between germline ends came to 9 bases. CDR3 sequence (DNA): TGTGCCAGCAGCCAAAGGGAGGGGACTGAAGCTTTCTTT. Translation gives CASSQREGTEAFF.

This clonotype was seen ten or more times. The V gene is TRBV30, the J gene TRBJ2-5, with 14 nucleotides matching TRBD2. With 1 base clipped from V and 5 bases from J, the junction kept 3 bases outside the gene matches. The CDR3 consists of 15 residues. CDR1 is GTSNPN and CDR2 is SVGIG in the germline V gene (reference sequence). CDR3 in amino acids: CAWSGLAGGLETQYF. CDR3 nucleotide sequence: TGTGCCTGGAGTGGACTAGCGGGAGGGCTTGAGACCCAGTACTTC.

Points on this clonotype: A clone one base away is much larger, so this may be a read error. This chain joins TRBV11-2 and TRBJ1-5; TRBD1 is a possible D gene (6 bases). The CDR3 contains 17 residues. From germline, CDR1 is SGHAT and CDR2 FQNNGV. The CDR3 DNA sequence: TGTGCCAGCAGCTTAGCCGCTCTGGCAGGGGTCAATCAGTCCCAGCATTTT. Translation: CASSLAALAGVNQSQHF.

This clonotype was counted many times. The chain recombines TRBV7-8 with TRBJ2-1; 8 bases map to TRBD1. This CDR3 region has 15 residues. J was trimmed by 2 bases and V by 5 bases; bases with no gene match: 5. Germline lookup yields CDR1 SGHVS and CDR2 FQNEAQ. As DNA, the CDR3 is TGTGCCAGCAGCCGGCAGGGGGCGACCTACAATGAGCAGTTCTTC. Translation gives CASSRQGATYNEQFF.

This clonotype was found a few times. The J gene is TRBJ2-3, the V gene TRBV4-3, with 10 bases fitting TRBD2. CDR1 is LGHNA, CDR2 YSLEER, per germline. The CDR3 contains 19 residues. Losses at the gene ends were 1 base for V and 3 bases for J; bases not matched to a gene: 13. CDR3 region: CASSQGLGAGGPSTDTQYF. CDR3 DNA sequence: TGCGCCAGCAGCCAAGGTCTGGGAGCGGGAGGGCCGTCGACAGATACGCAGTATTTT.

This clonotype was found a few times. This rearrangement joins TRBV19 to TRBJ1-2, with D unresolved. V was trimmed by 3 bases and J by 3 bases, leaving 14 bases between them. The CDR3 contains 15 residues. The germline gives CDR1 LNHDA, CDR2 SQIVND (reference sequence). DNA of the CDR3: TGTGCCAGTAGTATCACTGTGTATAGGGACTATGGCTACACCTTC. It specifies CASSITVYRDYGYTF.

This clonotype was seen once. The genes are TRBV28 and TRBJ2-3; 12 bases are shared with TRBD2. V dropped 7 bases and J dropped 0; count of bases not matched to a gene: 8. Germline CDR1 reads MDHEN; CDR2 reads SYDVKM. There are 17 residues in the CDR3. CDR3 residues: CASNGLAGGPSTDTQYF. The CDR3 DNA sequence: TGTGCCAGCAATGGCCTAGCGGGAGGGCCGAGCACAGATACGCAGTATTTT.